This T cell receptor beta chain was sequenced during a study of T cells expressing NK-cell markers. TCRdb re-analyzed the 5' RACE reads; it lists each CDR3 protein once, without DNA. In all, the sample yields around 280,000 distinct CDR3 sequences. The clonotype originates from a man between 18 and 35 years old in good health. Material for sequencing was blood T cells: a sorted CD56 or NKG2C T cell subset, CD4+ or CD8+ T cells, or bulk PBMC T cells (not recorded which).

This chain's CDR3 is CASSKGQYNQPQHF. J is TRBJ1-5 and V is TRBV12-3 or TRBV12-4; with no DNA, the TCRdb D assignment of TRBD1 cannot be verified. CDR3 length: 14 amino acids.